This TCR beta chain was sequenced for a study of regulatory T cells in long-lasting Graves disease. Time point: newly diagnosed GD, antithyroid drugs for less than 3 months. PBMC RNA was the source of the TCR library. Staff took around 9 milliliters of peripheral blood and put it into EDTA tubes. According to the study, TCR beta libraries were built with iRepertoire HTBI primers and CDR3-region Arm-PCR. In TCRdb, the multiplex PCR reads were re-called with MiXCR into one record per CDR3 protein. This sample has around 330,000 distinct CDR3 sequences, with more than 15% found just once. V lost 0 bases, J lost 8 bases, and 14 bases lay in between. CDR1 and CDR2 from the germline V gene are DFQATT and SNEGSKA (reference sequence). The CDR3 runs to 15 residues.

This chain connects TRBV20-1 to TRBJ1-6; D not certain. The source is a female donor with Graves disease. Material: peripheral blood mononuclear cells (PBMCs), obtained at new diagnosis, from a patient treated with antithyroid drugs. CDR3 sequence (DNA): TGCAGTGCTAGAGACGTTGGACTGGGCGATTCACCCCTCCACTTT. The encoded protein is CSARDVGLGDSPLHF.